Reported below is one T cell receptor beta chain. There are a few counts of this clone. Its antigen remains undetermined. No base-level quality is on record; no much larger clone is a single base apart. V has 4 bases trimmed and J has 7 bases trimmed; junction bases matching no gene number 7. According to the germline V gene, CDR1 reads SNHLY and CDR2 reads FYNNEI. The CDR3 goes from the cysteine to the phenylalanine over 15 residues. CDR3 DNA is the only sequence kept; it has 45 bases, read in frame from the first base. The data originate from a study of blood T cell repertoires in COVID-19 (dated by TCRdb to about 2020). About the full investigation: Samples from collaborators originated in the United States, Italy and Spain and spanned both the acute and convalescent phases of COVID-19. The sample metadata nearly always contained a de-identified subject ID, COVID-19 status, age in years and sex. The repertoires were made available in a free public database intended to serve as a resource for research on the immune response to SARS-CoV-2. Where available, HLA class I and class II types were obtained from metadata supplied by the sample provider rather than from assay-based typing. The samples were drawn from the first 160 participants of the ongoing ImmuneRACE study and from more than 1,000 subjects provided by 6 global collaborators. The dataset comprised deeply sampled blood TCRbeta repertoires from subjects exposed to, actively infected with, or recovered from COVID-19. The material from the prospective study consisted of cDNA or gDNA derived from T cells, B-cell-depleted T cells, or PBMCs. Study-level results and caveats: The quantity of clinical and demographic metadata differed by source and by participant and was supplied without curation.

Another Seattle source contributed samples from volunteer blood donors who had recovered from COVID-19. Each collaborating institution followed its own protocols to collect whole blood in K2EDTA tubes. For TCRbeta analysis, collaborators shipped samples in one of three forms: frozen whole blood, isolated PBMCs, or DNA extracted from either of those sample types. The immunoSEQ Assay, a bias-controlled multiplex PCR, was used to amplify TCRbeta CDR3 regions from genomic DNA. For the original study's pipeline: The number of nucleated cells in each sample was estimated from the amplification of reference gene primers within the assay. Sequence reads were collapsed and filtered to measure the absolute abundance of every unique TCRbeta CDR3 rearrangement. Productive Simpson clonality was computed per sample as the square root of Simpson's diversity index over productive rearrangements. TCRdb stores this immuneACCESS table with in-frame sequences only. Part of the clones is absent; in the studies checked, under half of the shortfall reflects unresolved V genes, and no reason is known for the rest. D and trimming come from the DNA, and the V and J calls and clone size come from that table. The sample includes roughly 86,000 clones, with about 78% observed a single time. In total, the top ten clones hold approximately 9% of the sample.

The clonotype was recovered from a middle-aged man who had recovered from COVID-19. What was sequenced was peripheral blood. The rearranged chain carries TRBV2 and TRBJ1-6; TRBD1 fits 7 bases in the junction. The CDR3 loop reads CASSVGRGTNSPLHF. The sequenced DNA: TGTGCCAGCAGTGTGGGCAGGGGGACGAATTCACCCCTCCACTTT. Reference TRBV2 and TRBJ1-6 genes cover what lies past the CDR3, so the full variable domain is EPEVTQTPSHQVTQMGQEVILRCVPISNHLYFYWYRQILGQKVEFLVSFYNNEISEKSEIFDDQFSVERPDGSNFTLKIRSTKLEDSAMYFCASSVGRGTNSPLHFGNGTRLTVT.